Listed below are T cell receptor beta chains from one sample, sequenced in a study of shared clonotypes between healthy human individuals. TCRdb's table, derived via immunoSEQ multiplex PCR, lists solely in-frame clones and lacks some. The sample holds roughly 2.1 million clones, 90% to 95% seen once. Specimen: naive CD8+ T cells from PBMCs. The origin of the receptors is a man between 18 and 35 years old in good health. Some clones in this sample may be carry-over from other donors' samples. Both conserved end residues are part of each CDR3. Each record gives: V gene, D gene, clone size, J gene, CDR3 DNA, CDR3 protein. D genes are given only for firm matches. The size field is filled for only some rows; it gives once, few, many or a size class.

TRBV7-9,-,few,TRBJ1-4,TGTGCCAGCAGCATGCTCAGGGGAGGCGCTGAAAAACTGTTTTTT,CASSMLRGGAEKLFF
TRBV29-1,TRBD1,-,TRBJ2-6,TGCAGCGCCGTACCGGGACAGGACTCTGGGGCCAACGTCCTGACTTTC,CSAVPGQDSGANVLTF
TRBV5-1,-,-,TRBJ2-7,TGCGCCAGCAGCTTATCAGGGAGCCCCGAGCAGTACTTC,CASSLSGSPEQYF
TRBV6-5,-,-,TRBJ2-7,TGTGCCAGCAGTTACTCGGGGGTGTCCGGTCACGAGCAGTACTTC,CASSYSGVSGHEQYF
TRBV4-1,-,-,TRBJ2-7,TGCGCCAGCAGACAAGCCCCGGGACCTTCCTACGAGCAGTACTTC,CASRQAPGPSYEQYF
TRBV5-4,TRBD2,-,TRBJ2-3,TGTGCCAGCAGCTTGGGCCTAGCGGGAGTCAACACAGATACGCAGTATTTT,CASSLGLAGVNTDTQYF
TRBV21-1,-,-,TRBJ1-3,TGTGCCAGCAGCAGTTGGGCCCCCTCCCGGGGGGACAGGGAACGTCCGACCCATTTT,CASSSWAPSRGDRERPTHF
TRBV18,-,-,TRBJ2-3,TGTGCCAGCTCACTATACGAGACTAGTAACACAGATACGCAGTATTTT,CASSLYETSNTDTQYF
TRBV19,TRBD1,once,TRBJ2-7,TGTGCCAGTAGCGACCGGGACAGGGGTTACGAGCAGTACTTC,CASSDRDRGYEQYF
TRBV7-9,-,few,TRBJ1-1,TGTGCCAGCAGACCCCGGACAGAGATGAACACTGAAGCTTTCTTT,CASRPRTEMNTEAFF
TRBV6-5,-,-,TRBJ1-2,TGTGCCAGCACAAATGGGAGAGAAGGCTACACCTTC,CASTNGREGYTF
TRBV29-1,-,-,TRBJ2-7,TGCAGCGTTTTGGCAGGAGGCGAGCAGTACTTC,CSVLAGGEQYF